This entry lists 5 T cell receptor beta chains sequenced from one sample in a study of blood T cells in healthy people across ages. The use of a sample-barcoded 5' primer and a J-beta primer mix characterized a second PCR of 7 to 11 cycles. TCRdb analysed the 5' RACE reads with MiXCR anew, one entry per CDR3 protein. This sample yields hundreds of thousands of distinct CDR3 sequences, of which about 30% are seen a single time; 15% belongs to the top ten. Sequencing input: blood. The receptors were sampled from a woman aged 80 or over in good health.

This clonotype was picked up many times. The genes are TRBV20-1 and TRBJ2-7; 14 positions match TRBD2. The germline CDR1 and CDR2 sequences are DFQATT and SNEGSKA (reference sequence). V shed 5 bases and J 0 bases; nucleotides not matched to a gene: 6. The CDR3 sequence is 16 residues long. CDR3: CSAGTSGGLSSYEQYF. Written as DNA, the CDR3 is TGCAGTGCTGGGACTAGCGGGGGCTTGAGCTCCTACGAGCAGTACTTC.

A few counts support this clonotype. The genes are TRBV21-1 and TRBJ2-5; the table gives TRBD1 as D, unverified against the DNA. TRBV21-1 is a recognized pseudogene. This CDR3 region has 17 residues. CDR3 amino acids: CASSAPRTGRSVETQYF. The DNA of the CDR3 is TGTGCCAGCAGCGCACCTAGGACAGGTCGAAGTGTGGAGACCCAGTACTTC.

This clonotype was picked up many times. A much larger clonotype is one base distant, so this may be a read error. This chain uses TRBV30 with TRBJ2-7; 8 nucleotides agree with TRBD1. J gave up 3 bases and V 1 base, and 5 bases lay outside the gene matches. This CDR3 is 14 amino acids long. CDR1 is GTSNPN, CDR2 SVGIG, per germline (reference sequence). CDR3 coding DNA: TGTGCCTGGAGTGGAGGGACAGGACACTACGAGCAGTACTTC. As protein: CAWSGGTGHYEQYF.

This clonotype was detected many times. The rearrangement links TRBV15 to TRBJ2-5, with 9 positions matching TRBD1. V was clipped by 4 bases and J by 7 bases; unmatched bases: 10. The V gene's germline CDR1 is LNHNV and CDR2 YYDKDF (reference sequence). The CDR3 has 15 residues. The CDR3 loop is CATSTRDRVLGTQYF. The DNA of the CDR3 is TGTGCCACCAGCACCCGGGACAGGGTTTTAGGGACCCAGTACTTC.

This clonotype showed up just a few times. The chain is built from TRBV7-9 and TRBJ1-1, with 8 bases fitting TRBD1. Germline V gives CDR1 SEHNR, CDR2 FQNEAQ (reference sequence). There are 13 residues in the CDR3. J gave up 11 bases and V 2 bases, and 7 bases lay outside the gene matches. CDR3 residues: CASSLMKGQGAFF. In DNA form, the CDR3 reads TGTGCCAGCAGCTTAATGAAAGGACAGGGCGCTTTCTTT.